A single sample is the source of the 16 T cell receptor beta chains below, sequenced in a study of T cells in Graves' hyperthyroidism and ophthalmopathy. RNA transcripts gave rise to amplified TCR beta CDR3 regions. During a first-round RT-PCR of the TCR CDR3, the HTBI primer set was used. TCRdb called the multiplex PCR reads again in MiXCR, with one record for every CDR3 protein. Among about 600,000 distinct CDR3 sequences listed, roughly 16% were seen once. Sequencing used blood. The receptors here all came from a woman aged 40 to 49 with Graves' ophthalmopathy.

There are many counts of this clonotype. The chain links TRBV5-1 to TRBJ1-1; 7 bases map to TRBD1. This CDR3 is 14 amino acids long. The trim removed 5 bases at V and 4 bases at J, leaving 8 bases unmatched. CDR1 and CDR2 (germline): SGHRS, YFSETQ. In DNA form, the CDR3 reads TGCGCCAGCAGAACAGGGGTGGGGGGCACTGAAGCTTTCTTT. This gives the protein CASRTGVGGTEAFF.

This clonotype has more than one count but fewer than ten. The chain recombines TRBV5-5 with TRBJ2-4; D is possibly TRBD2 (6 bases). Trimming shortened V by 4 bases and J by 4 bases, and 18 bases separated the two germline ends. Germline CDR1 and CDR2: SGHKS and YYEKEE (reference sequence). The CDR3 is 16 amino acids. CDR3 sequence reads: CASSPFPGEGKNIQYF. For the CDR3, the DNA is TGTGCCAGCAGCCCCTTCCCGGGAGAGGGGAAAAACATTCAGTACTTC.

This clonotype was detected once. This chain links TRBV19 with TRBJ2-2; TRBD2 might be the D (7 bases). This CDR3 has 14 residues. V was pared by 4 bases and J by 5 bases, with 11 bases between. The germline CDR1 and CDR2 sequences are LNHDA and SQIVND (reference sequence). This CDR3 is CASSSGGGTGELFF. The CDR3 DNA is TGTGCCAGTAGTAGCGGGGGCGGAACCGGGGAGCTGTTTTTT.

V is TRBV28 and J is TRBJ2-1; no clear D gene. V gave up 7 bases and J gave up 5 bases, with 9 bases separating them. The CDR3 loop spans 12 amino acids. CDR1 and CDR2 from the germline V gene are MDHEN and SYDVKM. The CDR3 loop reads CASTALDNEQFF. CDR3 bases: TGTGCCAGCACCGCTCTAGACAATGAGCAGTTCTTC.

The table lists this clonotype with many counts. The chain couples TRBV2 to TRBJ2-4; D unresolved. Germline values: CDR1 SNHLY, CDR2 FYNNEI. Trimming took 6 bases from V and 0 from J, leaving 9 bases between them. The CDR3 covers 14 residues. DNA of the CDR3: TGTGCCAGCAGAGCTAGTCTAGCCAAAAACATTCAGTACTTC. Amino acid sequence: CASRASLAKNIQYF.

There are a few counts of this clonotype. This rearrangement joins TRBV14 to TRBJ1-1, with 7 bases identical to TRBD1. V was pared by 4 bases and J by 4 bases, with 15 bases of the junction left unmatched. CDR3 size: 17 residues. Germline CDR1 and CDR2: SGHDN and FVKESK. The CDR3 here is CASSPLRGHIDGTEAFF. In nucleotides, the CDR3 is TGTGCCAGCAGCCCTTTAAGGGGGCATATAGATGGCACTGAAGCTTTCTTT.

This clonotype was observed many times. This chain uses TRBV30 with TRBJ1-5, with D possibly being TRBD1 (5 bases). V lost 3 bases and J 4 bases, leaving 13 bases between the germline ends. Germline-derived CDR1 and CDR2 are GTSNPN and SVGIG (reference sequence). The CDR3 consists of 14 residues. CDR3 coding DNA: TGTGCCTGGAGCGGCCAGGGAATAAATCAGCCCCAGCATTTT. Translation gives CAWSGQGINQPQHF.

This clonotype has ten or more counts. For the CDR3, the DNA is TGTGCCAGTTCGGGGGTGGGCTCCTACAATGAGCAGTTCTTC. Translated: CASSGVGSYNEQFF. The V gene is TRBV7-3, the J gene TRBJ2-1; D is possibly TRBD2 (6 bases). The germline V gene has CDR1 SGHTA and CDR2 FQGTGA. CDR3 size: 14 residues. V was shortened by 9 bases and J by 0 bases, with 12 bases between the two germline ends.

This clonotype was detected many times. The rearrangement uses TRBV20-1 and TRBJ2-5; 8 bases are shared with TRBD1. The length of the CDR3 is 12 residues. Trimming cost V 2 bases and J 5 bases; bases outside gene matches: 1. Germline V gene sequence: CDR1 DFQATT, CDR2 SNEGSKA (reference sequence). The CDR3 DNA is TGCAGTGCTAGAACAGGGGGGGAGACCCAGTACTTC. It specifies CSARTGGETQYF.

Of note for this clonotype: The CDR3 does not close with the conserved phenylalanine or tryptophan, likely indicating a read error. The chain uses TRBV25-1 and TRBJ2-1; 7 nucleotides line up with TRBD2. After removal of 7 bases from V and 8 bases from J, the junction contained 11 bases not matched to a gene. CDR3 length equals 14 residues. The germline V gene has CDR1 MGHDK and CDR2 SYGVNS. CDR3 DNA: TGTGCCAGCACCCCAAGCGGGGAGGGAGATGAGCAGTTCTCC. Translation: CASTPSGEGDEQFS.

Concerning this clonotype: A much larger clonotype is one base distant, so this may be a read error. The genes are TRBV3-1 and TRBJ2-2; TRBD1 aligns across 9 bases. This CDR3 spans 16 amino acids. CDR1 and CDR2 (germline): LGHDT, YNNKEL (reference sequence). Here the CDR3 reads CARSHQSRQGAGELFF. As DNA, the CDR3 is TGTGCCAGGAGCCATCAGTCCAGACAGGGGGCCGGGGAGCTGTTTTTT. Complete variable domain (other parts from reference TRBV3-1 and TRBJ2-2): DTAVSQTPKYLVTQMGNDKSIKCEQNLGHDTMYWYKQDSKKFLKIMFSYNNKELIINETVPNRFSPKSPDKAHLNLHINSLELGDSAVYFCARSHQSRQGAGELFFGEGSRLTVL.

This clonotype was picked up many times. The CDR3 nucleotides read TGCAGCCTACAAATGGGACAGGGGGGCAATGAGCAGTTCTTC. This translates into CSLQMGQGGNEQFF. V is TRBV29-1 and J is TRBJ2-1, with TRBD1 matching over 11 bases. There are 14 residues in the CDR3. From germline, CDR1 is SQVTM and CDR2 ANQGSEA. J gave up 6 bases and V 8 bases, and 9 bases lay outside the gene matches.

V gene TRBV10-3 combines with J gene TRBJ2-5; TRBD2 aligns across 8 bases. Germline assignment: CDR1 ENHRY and CDR2 SYGVKD. CDR3 length: 12 amino acids. V trimming: 6 bases; J trimming: 13 bases; junction bases outside the gene matches: 10. CDR3 bases: TGTGCCATCAGGGCGGGAGGCGGGTCAGGGTACTTC. It translates to CAIRAGGGSGYF.

This clonotype turned up a few times. The chain joins TRBV2 to TRBJ2-1, with 9 bases fitting TRBD2. V trimming: 8 bases; J trimming: 12 bases; junction bases outside the gene matches: 14. Germline CDR1 reads SNHLY; CDR2 reads FYNNEI. CDR3 length: 14 residues. This CDR3 is CASSGRVGSGRQFF. The CDR3 DNA reads TGTGCCAGCTCCGGGAGGGTGGGTAGCGGGAGGCAGTTCTTC.

This clonotype was detected only a few times. The V call is TRBV5-1, the J call TRBJ2-2; D possibly matches TRBD1 or TRBD2 (6 bases each). This CDR3 has 15 residues. Germline values: CDR1 SGHRS, CDR2 YFSETQ. With 2 bases removed from V and 3 bases from J, the gap between germline ends came to 11 bases. In DNA, the CDR3 is TGCGCCAGCAGCTTTGAGGGGGGCGACACCGGGGAGCTGTTTTTT. Its translation is CASSFEGGDTGELFF.

This clonotype was detected a few times. The chain joins TRBV5-1 to TRBJ2-3; the D is unclear. The CDR3 is made up of 14 amino acids. Trimming left V 7 bases short and J 0 bases short, with 12 bases between. CDR1 is SGHRS, CDR2 YFSETQ, per germline. CDR3 protein: CASGRQASTDTQYF. CDR3 DNA sequence: TGCGCCAGCGGCAGGCAGGCTAGCACAGATACGCAGTATTTT.